This passage covers 21 T cell receptor beta chains from one sample sequenced in a study of identical twins' blood T cells. TCRdb processed the 5' RACE reads anew with MiXCR; each CDR3 protein has one entry. The sample consists of hundreds of thousands of distinct CDR3 sequences, roughly 30% of them appearing once. Material: PBMCs. All receptors derive from a woman aged 18-49 years in good health.

In this sample, this clonotype turned up a few times. This chain joins TRBV2 and TRBJ2-7; the D gene is possibly TRBD1 (6 bases). V was clipped by 3 bases and J by 0 bases, with 9 bases between them. In germline, CDR1 is SNHLY, CDR2 FYNNEI. The CDR3 extends over 14 amino acids. The CDR3 sequence is CASSDRTASYEQYF. The CDR3 nucleotides read TGTGCCAGCAGTGATCGGACAGCCTCCTACGAGCAGTACTTC.

The chain recombines TRBV28 with TRBJ1-1; a weak D match, TRBD1 (5 bases). V lost 6 bases to trimming and J lost 1 base, with 15 bases between them. The CDR3 consists of 15 residues. The germline CDR1 and CDR2 sequences are MDHEN and SYDVKM. CDR3 protein: CASSPRGWSNTEAFF. The CDR3 nucleotides are TGTGCCAGCAGCCCAAGGGGTTGGTCGAACACTGAAGCTTTCTTT. The full variable domain, with the rest looked up from reference TRBV28 and TRBJ1-1, is DVKVTQSSRYLVKRTGEKVFLECVQDMDHENMFWYRQDPGLGLRLIYFSYDVKMKEKGDIPEGYSVSREKKERFSLILESASTNQTSMYLCASSPRGWSNTEAFFGQGTRLTVV.

About this clonotype itself: A much larger clone differs from this one at a single base, so this may be a read error. The rearrangement links TRBV6-1 to TRBJ2-3, with D possibly being TRBD2 (6 bases). The germline CDR1 and CDR2 sequences are MNHNS and SASEGT. CDR3 length equals 15 residues. Trimming shortened V by 2 bases and J by 7 bases, and 16 bases separated the two germline ends. As DNA, the CDR3 is TGTGCCAGCAGTGAAAGGAGGAGGAGGGAATATACGCAGTATTTT. Its translation is CASSERRRREYTQYF.

This clonotype showed up just a few times. The chain has TRBV18 and TRBJ2-3; 7 bases align to TRBD2. The V segment lost 1 base and the J segment 0 bases; nucleotides outside the gene matches: 10. Germline-derived CDR1 and CDR2 are KGHSH and LQKENI. CDR3 size: 18 residues. The CDR3 nucleotides are TGTGCCAGCTCACCACGGGTAGCGGGCGAAACAAGCACAGATACGCAGTATTTT. Its translation is CASSPRVAGETSTDTQYF.

The chain has TRBV19 and TRBJ1-5, with D perhaps TRBD1 (5 bases). This CDR3 contains 15 residues. V gave up 1 base and J gave up 6 bases, with 13 bases separating them. Germline values: CDR1 LNHDA, CDR2 SQIVND (reference sequence). The CDR3 sequence: CASSIAGRATQPQHF. The CDR3 nucleotides read TGTGCCAGTAGTATAGCAGGGAGGGCTACTCAGCCCCAGCATTTT.

About this clonotype itself: The junction departs from the called germline gene at one end, perhaps through a read error. The chain links TRBV12-5 to TRBJ1-2; D remains ambiguous. Germline V gene data show CDR1 as LGHNT and CDR2 as FRNRAP. CDR3 length: 13 residues. CDR3 amino acids: CASGVVNLYGYTF. The CDR3 DNA sequence: TGTGCTAGTGGTGTGGTGAACCTCTATGGCTACACCTTC.

The table lists this clonotype with a few counts. V and J are TRBV12-3 or TRBV12-4 and TRBJ2-3, with no clear D. The CDR3 totals 14 residues. The V end lost 6 bases, the J end lost 2 bases, and 12 bases lay between the germline ends. The CDR3 DNA reads as TGTGCCAGCAGCCGAGACGGATACACAGATACGCAGTATTTT. Its protein is CASSRDGYTDTQYF.

V usage is TRBV6-1 and J usage is TRBJ1-1, with D possibly matching TRBD1 (5 bases). The germline V gene has CDR1 MNHNS and CDR2 SASEGT. V lost 11 bases, J lost 1 base, and 11 bases lay in between. There are 12 residues in the CDR3. The CDR3 reads CARPGQNTEAFF. The CDR3 coding sequence is TGTGCCCGCCCTGGACAGAACACTGAAGCTTTCTTT.

In this sample, this clonotype turned up a few times. The V gene is TRBV20-1, the J gene TRBJ1-2, with D tentatively TRBD1 (6 bases). Looked up from germline, CDR1 is DFQATT and CDR2 is SNEGSKA (reference sequence). The CDR3 sequence is 11 residues long. V was clipped by 6 bases and J by 4 bases, with 9 bases between them. This CDR3 reads CSAGTSYGYTF. DNA for the CDR3: TGCAGTGCCGGGACATCCTATGGCTACACCTTC.

As for this clonotype: A much larger clone lies a single base off, so this may be a read error. The chain links TRBV12-3 or TRBV12-4 to TRBJ1-1; maybe TRBD1 (5 bases). CDR3 length: 13 residues. This CDR3 is CASRLGPGTEAFF. In nucleotides, the CDR3 is TGTGCCAGCAGGTTAGGGCCAGGGACTGAAGCTTTCTTT.

This clonotype has only a few counts. The chain joins TRBV9 to TRBJ2-2; the match to TRBD2 covers 7 bases. The CDR3 is 18 residues long. V trimming: 1 base; J trimming: 0 bases; junction bases outside the gene matches: 9. Germline lookup yields CDR1 SGDLS and CDR2 YYNGEE. The CDR3 sequence is CASSVLASGAPNTGELFF. CDR3 coding DNA: TGTGCCAGCAGCGTATTGGCTAGCGGAGCCCCGAACACCGGGGAGCTGTTTTTT.

On this clonotype: A clone one base away is much larger, so this may be a read error. The chain joins TRBV10-3 to TRBJ1-1, with 8 nucleotides matching TRBD1. V trimming: 4 bases; J trimming: 0 bases; junction bases outside the gene matches: 1. The germline gives CDR1 ENHRY, CDR2 SYGVKD. This CDR3 contains 14 residues. The CDR3 region is CAISVGQVNTEAFF. Here the CDR3 DNA reads TGTGCCATCAGTGTGGGACAGGTGAACACTGAAGCTTTCTTT.

This clonotype came up once. The rearrangement links TRBV20-1 to TRBJ1-1, with D tentatively TRBD1 (5 bases). The CDR3 sequence is 18 residues long. Germline-derived CDR1 and CDR2 are DFQATT and SNEGSKA (reference sequence). Trimming shortened V by 0 bases and J by 2 bases, and 22 bases separated the two germline ends. Here the CDR3 DNA reads TGCAGTGCTAGAGAGAGGTACCAGGGTACAAAGATTAACACTGAAGCTTTCTTT. Its translation is CSARERYQGTKINTEAFF.

This chain connects TRBV29-1 to TRBJ2-1; 10 positions match TRBD1. The V gene's germline CDR1 is SQVTM and CDR2 ANQGSEA. This CDR3 spans 14 amino acids. V gave up 4 bases and J gave up 4 bases; unmatched junction bases: 4. CDR3 bases: TGCAGCGTTGTGGACAGGGGGACGTACAATGAGCAGTTCTTC. Translation gives CSVVDRGTYNEQFF.

This clonotype was seen a few times. The V and J genes are TRBV6-2 or TRBV6-3 and TRBJ2-1, with TRBD2 matching over 10 bases. V lost 1 base, J lost 9 bases, and 6 bases stayed unmatched. The CDR3 spans 15 residues. Germline lookup yields CDR1 MNHEY and CDR2 SVGEGT. The CDR3, as DNA: TGTGCCAGCAGTTACTTGCTAGCGGGGGATTCTGAGCAGTTCTTC. Its translation is CASSYLLAGDSEQFF.

This clonotype was counted between two and nine times. This chain joins TRBV4-3 and TRBJ1-4; D unresolved. This CDR3 is 16 amino acids long. The germline gives CDR1 LGHNA, CDR2 YSLEER. V lost 0 bases and J 7 bases, leaving 15 bases between the germline ends. CDR3 DNA: TGCGCCAGCAGCCAAGATAGAGTAGTACATTCTGAAAAACTGTTTTTT. Translating it yields CASSQDRVVHSEKLFF.

In regard to this clonotype: It may be a read error: a sequence one base away is much more abundant. The chain links TRBV6-2 or TRBV6-3 to TRBJ2-7; 8 bases agree with TRBD1. The ends lost 1 base at V and 6 bases at J; junction bases unmatched: 2. Germline V gives CDR1 MNHEY, CDR2 SVGEGT. The CDR3 is 13 amino acids. CDR3 DNA: TGTGCCAGCAGTTACTATACAGGGGGCGAGCAGTACTTC. This encodes CASSYYTGGEQYF.

The CDR3 DNA reads as TGTGCCAGCACAATAACTAGTTCTGGTGTGCAGTTCTTC. This gives the protein CASTITSSGVQFF. The chain is built from TRBV6-1 and TRBJ2-1, with D possibly TRBD2 on 5 matching bases. The V end was cut by 7 bases, the J end by 12 bases, with 19 bases between. The CDR3 length is 13 residues. Germline CDR1 reads MNHNS; CDR2 reads SASEGT.

This clonotype was counted a few times. The chain joins TRBV20-1 to TRBJ2-1; TRBD2 matches at 7 bases. After removal of 8 bases from V and 4 bases from J, the junction contained 8 bases not matched to a gene. Per germline, CDR1 DFQATT and CDR2 SNEGSKA (reference sequence). The CDR3 runs to 13 residues. CDR3 in DNA: TGCAGTCCCAGAGATAGCGGGTACAATGAGCAGTTCTTC. The encoded protein is CSPRDSGYNEQFF.

This clonotype was seen a few times. The chain recombines TRBV9 with TRBJ2-7; 7 bases map to TRBD2. Germline V gene data show CDR1 as SGDLS and CDR2 as YYNGEE. Germline trimming cut 1 base from V and 3 bases from J; bases unmatched to any gene: 10. The CDR3 contains 16 residues. CDR3 protein: CASSVSATGTNYEQYF. The CDR3 DNA follows: TGTGCCAGCAGCGTATCAGCCACCGGGACTAACTACGAGCAGTACTTC. Full variable domain (rest looked up from reference TRBV9 and TRBJ2-7): DSGVTQTPKHLITATGQRVTLRCSPRSGDLSVYWYQQSLDQGLQFLIQYYNGEERAKGNILERFSAQQFPDLHSELNLSSLELGDSALYFCASSVSATGTNYEQYFGPGTRLTVT.

This clonotype was counted only a few times. This chain joins TRBV20-1 and TRBJ1-5; 10 bases line up with TRBD1. This CDR3 has 15 residues. Germline assignment: CDR1 DFQATT and CDR2 SNEGSKA (reference sequence). V dropped 6 bases and J dropped 6; count of bases not matched to a gene: 11. CDR3 coding DNA: TGCAGTGCGGCGACAGGGGGCTGGTTTGGTCAGCCCCAGCATTTT. Protein sequence: CSAATGGWFGQPQHF.